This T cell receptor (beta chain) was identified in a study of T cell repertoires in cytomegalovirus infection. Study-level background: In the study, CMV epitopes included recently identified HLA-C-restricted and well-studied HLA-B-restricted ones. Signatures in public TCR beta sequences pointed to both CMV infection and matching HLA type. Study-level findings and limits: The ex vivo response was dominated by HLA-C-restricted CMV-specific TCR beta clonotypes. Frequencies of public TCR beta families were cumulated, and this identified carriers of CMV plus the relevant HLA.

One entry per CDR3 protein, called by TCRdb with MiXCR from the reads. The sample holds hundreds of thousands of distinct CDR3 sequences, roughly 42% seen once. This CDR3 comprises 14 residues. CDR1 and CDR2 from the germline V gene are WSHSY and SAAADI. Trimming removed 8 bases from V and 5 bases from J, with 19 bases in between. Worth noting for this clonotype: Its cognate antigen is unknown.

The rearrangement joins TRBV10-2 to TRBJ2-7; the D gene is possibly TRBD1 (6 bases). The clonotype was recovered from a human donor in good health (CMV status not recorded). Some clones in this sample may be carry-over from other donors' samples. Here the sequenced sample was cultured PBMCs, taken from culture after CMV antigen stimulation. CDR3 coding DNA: TGCGCCAGCCGGACAGAGGGAATCAGGGACGAGCAGTACTTC. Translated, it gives CASRTEGIRDEQYF.